The 24 T cell receptor beta chains below come from one sample, sequenced in a study of blood T cells in healthy people across ages. Through a sample-barcoded 5' primer and a J-beta primer mix, a second PCR was run for about 7 to 12 cycles. TCRdb reprocessed the 5' RACE reads via MiXCR and lists one record per CDR3 protein. The sample has roughly 1,700,000 distinct CDR3 sequences, 28% seen once. Sequences were obtained from blood. The receptors stem from a woman younger than 45 in good health.

The rearrangement uses TRBV12-3 or TRBV12-4 and TRBJ1-6, with D unclear. This CDR3 has 14 amino acids. V lost 6 bases to trimming and J lost 10 bases, with 16 bases between them. For the CDR3, the DNA is TGTGCCAGCAGCGGCCCTCACGGTGCATCACCCCTCCACTTT. Translating gives CASSGPHGASPLHF.

This clonotype was observed a handful of times. The chain joins TRBV18 to TRBJ2-3; D perhaps matches TRBD1 (5 bases). CDR3 length equals 14 residues. Trimming stripped 2 bases from V and 4 bases from J, with 10 bases between. Germline V gene data show CDR1 as KGHSH and CDR2 as LQKENI. As DNA, the CDR3 is TGTGCCAGCTCACCAGCAGGGATCGCAGATACGCAGTATTTT. Amino acid sequence: CASSPAGIADTQYF.

This clonotype was detected many times. V is TRBV12-3 or TRBV12-4 and J is TRBJ1-5, with 7 bases identical to TRBD1. V shed 4 bases and J 2 bases; nucleotides not matched to a gene: 2. This CDR3 has 14 amino acids. CDR3 sequence: CASSSDRGNQPQHF. The CDR3 bases are TGTGCCAGCAGTTCCGACAGGGGCAATCAGCCCCAGCATTTT.

This clonotype was recorded a few times. This rearrangement joins TRBV28 to TRBJ2-4, with 11 bases identical to TRBD2. V trimming: 6 bases; J trimming: 3 bases; junction bases outside the gene matches: 10. This CDR3 contains 17 residues. Germline assignment: CDR1 MDHEN and CDR2 SYDVKM. The CDR3 nucleotides are TGTGCCAGCAGCATGATAAGACTAGCGGGGCTCAAAAACATTCAGTACTTC. Its protein is CASSMIRLAGLKNIQYF. The full variable domain, its missing parts supplied by reference TRBV28 and TRBJ2-4, is DVKVTQSSRYLVKRTGEKVFLECVQDMDHENMFWYRQDPGLGLRLIYFSYDVKMKEKGDIPEGYSVSREKKERFSLILESASTNQTSMYLCASSMIRLAGLKNIQYFGAGTRLSVL.

This clonotype was detected ten times or more. This chain connects TRBV9 to TRBJ2-7, with D possibly being TRBD2 (5 bases). V dropped 0 bases and J dropped 0 bases, with 10 bases sitting between them. This CDR3 spans 15 amino acids. Per the germline V gene, CDR1 is SGDLS and CDR2 is YYNGEE. CDR3 region: CASSVGAGLSYEQYF. The CDR3 nucleotides read TGTGCCAGCAGCGTAGGCGCGGGCCTCTCCTACGAGCAGTACTTC.

The chain combines TRBV20-1 with TRBJ2-7; TRBD1 or TRBD2 may be the D gene (5 bases each). Germline V gene data show CDR1 as DFQATT and CDR2 as SNEGSKA (reference sequence). This CDR3 comprises 14 residues. CDR3 residues: CSTQPRDQSYEQYF. CDR3 bases: TGCAGCACTCAGCCCCGGGACCAATCCTACGAGCAGTACTTC.

The V call is TRBV6-2 or TRBV6-3, the J call TRBJ1-5, with 7 bases fitting TRBD1. From germline, CDR1 is MNHEY and CDR2 SVGEGT. CDR3 length: 12 amino acids. With 7 bases clipped from V and 7 bases from J, the junction kept 4 bases outside the gene matches. The CDR3 DNA sequence: TGTGCCAGCAACGAGGGGGCCCAGCCCCAGCATTTT. As protein: CASNEGAQPQHF.

This clonotype was detected a few times. This rearrangement joins TRBV6-6 to TRBJ2-1; TRBD1 is a possible D gene (7 bases). The CDR3 spans 15 residues. V was shortened by 5 bases and J by 9 bases, with 20 bases between the two germline ends. In germline, CDR1 is MNHNY, CDR2 SVGAGI (reference sequence). The CDR3: CASSTGTSPGGEQFF. The CDR3 bases are TGTGCCAGCAGTACCGGGACTTCCCCAGGGGGTGAGCAGTTCTTC.

This clonotype appeared a few times. The chain employs TRBV24-1 and TRBJ1-2; perhaps TRBD1 as D (5 bases). CDR3 size: 13 residues. V gave up 4 bases and J gave up 7 bases, with 12 bases separating them. Germline V gives CDR1 KGHDR, CDR2 SFDVKD. The CDR3 reads CATSDPGSLGYTF. CDR3 bases: TGTGCCACCAGTGACCCAGGGTCCCTTGGCTACACCTTC.

On this clonotype: A read error is possible here, since a much larger clone lies one base away. V gene TRBV29-1 combines with J gene TRBJ2-7; D ambiguous. This CDR3 region has 14 residues. Germline CDR1 is SQVTM and CDR2 is ANQGSEA. The V end was cut by 2 bases, the J end by 4 bases, with 15 bases between. Here the CDR3 reads CSVEWSDNPYEQYF. The CDR3 DNA sequence: TGCAGCGTTGAATGGAGCGACAACCCGTACGAGCAGTACTTC.

This clonotype was detected a few times. V is TRBV24-1 and J is TRBJ2-1; D remains ambiguous. Germline CDR1 is KGHDR and CDR2 is SFDVKD. The V end was cut by 4 bases, the J end by 7 bases, with 16 bases between. The CDR3 has 15 amino acids. The CDR3 DNA sequence: TGTGCCACCAGTGACCCCGGCGCTATAGGGAATGAGCAGTTCTTC. Translating gives CATSDPGAIGNEQFF.

Here the CDR3 DNA reads TGCAGCGGTACTAGCGGGAGGCTCGATGAGCAGTTCTTC. Encoded protein: CSGTSGRLDEQFF. The chain is built from TRBV29-1 and TRBJ2-1; 12 bases align to TRBD2. CDR1 is SQVTM and CDR2 is ANQGSEA in the germline V gene. This CDR3 has 13 amino acids. V lost 7 bases and J lost 8; bases outside the gene matches: 6.

Regarding this clonotype: Sequence at one end of the junction differs from germline and may be a read error. The chain is built from TRBV12-3 or TRBV12-4 and TRBJ2-5; D might be TRBD2 (5 bases). The CDR3 is 13 residues long. In nucleotides, the CDR3 is TGTGCCGGCAGTTTTCGGGGCCAAGAGACCCAGTACTTC. Its translation: CAGSFRGQETQYF.

V usage is TRBV4-3 and J usage is TRBJ2-1; 9 bases map to TRBD1. CDR1 is LGHNA, CDR2 YSLEER, per germline. Germline trimming cut 0 bases from V and 6 bases from J; bases unmatched to any gene: 9. There are 17 residues in the CDR3. DNA of the CDR3: TGCGCCAGCAGCCAAGAACCGTGGGGGGACAGGGTCAATGAGCAGTTCTTC. It encodes CASSQEPWGDRVNEQFF.

This rearrangement joins TRBV11-1 to TRBJ1-1; D uncertain. Germline V gene lookup returns CDR1 SGHAT and CDR2 FQDESV (reference sequence). V gave up 6 bases and J gave up 4 bases, with 9 bases separating them. The CDR3 loop spans 12 amino acids. CDR3 protein: CASREGPTEAFF. CDR3 nucleotides: TGTGCCAGCAGAGAAGGTCCCACTGAAGCTTTCTTT.

At least ten counts were recorded for this clonotype. The chain uses TRBV20-1 and TRBJ1-2; TRBD1 matches 8 bases. The length of the CDR3 is 14 residues. Germline V gene lookup returns CDR1 DFQATT and CDR2 SNEGSKA (reference sequence). The V and J ends lost 6 bases and 8 bases, in that order; junction bases with no gene match: 14. The CDR3, as DNA: TGCAGTGCCGCAAAACCCCGGGACAGGAACGGCTACACCTTC. Its protein product is CSAAKPRDRNGYTF.

About this clonotype: Mismatch with germline at one junction end may stem from a read error. In nucleotides, the CDR3 is TGTGCCAGCAGCTGGCAGGGGTTGGCTAATGAAAGACTGTTTTTT. Translating gives CASSWQGLANERLFF. V and J are TRBV7-6 and TRBJ1-4, with D maybe TRBD1 (6 bases). The CDR3 length is 15 residues. CDR1 is SGHVS and CDR2 is FNYEAQ in the germline V gene. Using reference TRBV7-6 and TRBJ1-4 for the parts outside the CDR3, the full variable domain is GAGVSQSPRYKVTKRGQDVALRCDPISGHVSLYWYRQALGQGPEFLTYFNYEAQQDKSGLPNDRFSAERPEGSISTLTIQRTEQRDSAMYRCASSWQGLANERLFFGSGTQLSVL.

The sample holds a few counts of this clonotype. This CDR3 is CASSPRGSGGYEQYF. In DNA, the CDR3 is TGTGCCAGCAGCCCAAGGGGGTCAGGTGGCTACGAGCAGTACTTC. The V and J genes are TRBV3-1 and TRBJ2-7; a weak D match, TRBD1 (6 bases). CDR3 length: 15 amino acids. V lost 4 bases, J lost 3 bases, and 16 bases lay in between. Germline CDR1 is LGHDT and CDR2 is YNNKEL (reference sequence).

The genes are TRBV12-3 or TRBV12-4 and TRBJ1-4, with a possible D match to TRBD1 (6 bases). The length of the CDR3 is 16 residues. V lost 7 bases, J lost 4 bases, and 19 bases lay in between. CDR3 amino acids: CASTPAGEFINEKLFF. The DNA for the CDR3 is TGTGCCAGCACCCCAGCAGGGGAGTTTATTAATGAAAAACTGTTTTTT.

The chain links TRBV11-2 to TRBJ2-6, with TRBD1 as a possible D gene (5 bases). The V gene's germline CDR1 is SGHAT and CDR2 FQNNGV. The ends were cut back, 1 base at V and 5 bases at J, with 12 bases in the middle. This CDR3 contains 16 residues. In DNA form, the CDR3 reads TGTGCCAGCAGCTTAGTATCGCAGGGCTGGGCCAACGTCCTGACTTTC. It specifies CASSLVSQGWANVLTF.

The chain is built from TRBV29-1 and TRBJ1-2; 9 bases fit TRBD1. The CDR3 covers 15 residues. Germline V gene sequence: CDR1 SQVTM, CDR2 ANQGSEA. J gave up 5 bases and V 7 bases, and 14 bases lay outside the gene matches. CDR3 sequence (DNA): TGCAGCGCACCCGGGACAGGGCCCCGGGGGTATGGCTACACCTTC. It translates to CSAPGTGPRGYGYTF.

The chain is built from TRBV3-1 and TRBJ1-2; D unresolved. Trimming took off 0 bases at V and 8 bases at J, with 7 bases between the two ends. The CDR3 length is 12 residues. Per germline, CDR1 LGHDT and CDR2 YNNKEL (reference sequence). The CDR3 sequence is CASSQDKRGYTF. CDR3 bases: TGTGCCAGCAGCCAAGATAAACGAGGCTACACCTTC.

This clonotype showed up many times. V is TRBV29-1 and J is TRBJ2-1; possible D gene TRBD2, 5 bases. From germline, CDR1 is SQVTM and CDR2 ANQGSEA. Trimming took 2 bases from V and 7 from J, leaving 12 bases between them. This CDR3 spans 13 amino acids. CDR3 nucleotides: TGCAGCGTTGAAACCCAACTAGGGAATGAGCAGTTCTTC. The encoded protein is CSVETQLGNEQFF.

V and J are TRBV5-1 and TRBJ1-2, with 8 bases identical to TRBD1. CDR3 size: 15 residues. Germline V lookup: CDR1 SGHRS, CDR2 YFSETQ. Trimming at V came to 7 bases and at J to 5 bases, leaving 13 bases not matched to a gene. Written as DNA, the CDR3 is TGCGCCAGCGGCCCAGGGGGCCTCAGTTCGTATGGCTACACCTTC. It is translated as CASGPGGLSSYGYTF.